This TCR beta chain was retrieved from a study of blood T cell repertoires in COVID-19. Study at large: From the United States, Italy and Spain came samples of acute and convalescent COVID-19. From T cells, B-cell-depleted T cells, or PBMCs came the material, which was cDNA or gDNA.

Per the original methods: Amplified reference gene primers provided the basis for estimating nucleated cell counts. Sequencing used immunoSEQ multiplex PCR; TCRdb keeps in-frame clones, though not all of them. V and J calls and clone size follow that table, whereas D and trimming were derived from the DNA. The sample holds approximately 300,000 clones, approximately 85% seen once. Germline CDR1 is LNHDA and CDR2 is SQIVND (reference sequence). The CDR3 has 15 residues. The V end was cut by 7 bases, the J end by 0 bases, with 13 bases between. The genes are TRBV19 and TRBJ1-5, with D perhaps matching TRBD1 (5 bases). Sequencing was done on a sample of PBMCs or T cells enriched from blood (not recorded which). This clonotype originated in a woman in her twenties or thirties who had recovered from COVID-19. For the CDR3, the DNA is TGTGCCAGTAATTTGGGGCGATATAGCAATCAGCCCCAGCATTTT. Translation: CASNLGRYSNQPQHF.